The next 2 T cell receptor beta chains were all read from a single sample in a study of T-cell reconstitution after alpha-beta-depleted transplantation in children. Construction of the TCRbeta library involved unique molecular identifiers. TCRdb fed the PCR reads into MiXCR, producing one record per CDR3 protein. The table shows around 480,000 distinct CDR3 sequences, with about 30% occurring only once. Sequencing was performed on PBMCs from the stem cell graft donor, taken from the stem cell graft. Receptors were obtained from a human donor who donated a stem cell graft to a child with aplastic anemia.

This clonotype was picked up a small number of times. The rearrangement joins TRBV20-1 to TRBJ2-1; 9 bases are a match to TRBD2. The CDR3 sequence is 14 residues long. The germline V gene encodes CDR1 DFQATT and CDR2 SNEGSKA (reference sequence). Losses at the gene ends were 4 bases for V and 4 bases for J; bases not matched to a gene: 5. The CDR3 protein is CSATSLAGYNEQFF. CDR3 in DNA: TGCAGTGCTACTAGCCTAGCGGGGTACAATGAGCAGTTCTTC.

V usage is TRBV12-3 or TRBV12-4 and J usage is TRBJ2-2, with D tentatively TRBD2 (5 bases). CDR3 length: 14 residues. V lost 3 bases, J lost 3 bases, and 8 bases lay in between. In DNA, the CDR3 is TGTGCCAGCAGTTTCCGGACTGACACCGGGGAGCTGTTTTTT. Protein: CASSFRTDTGELFF.